One and the same sample provided the 21 T cell receptor beta chains below, sequenced in a study of blood T cell repertoires in COVID-19. Assay used: immunoSEQ multiplex PCR; TCRdb lists only in-frame clones, some missing. The table has approximately 260,000 clones, about 90% seen once. The sequenced sample was peripheral blood. Receptor source: a woman in her seventies with COVID-19, enrolled during active disease.

This chain uses TRBV28 with TRBJ2-5; no clear D gene. The CDR3 length is 14 residues. Trimming shortened V by 7 bases and J by 2 bases, and 14 bases separated the two germline ends. Germline V gene sequence: CDR1 MDHEN, CDR2 SYDVKM. In nucleotides, the CDR3 is TGTGCCAGCACCTCACCCACCGGTCAAGAGACCCAGTACTTC. The encoded protein is CASTSPTGQETQYF.

This clone was detected a few times. V and J are TRBV15 and TRBJ2-7; tentative D call: TRBD2 (5 bases). V was shortened by 0 bases and J by 4 bases, with 13 bases between the two germline ends. The CDR3 runs to 15 residues. Germline V gene sequence: CDR1 LNHNV, CDR2 YYDKDF (reference sequence). The CDR3 is CATSRDLGVGYEQYF. The CDR3 DNA is TGTGCCACCAGCAGAGATTTGGGAGTTGGTTACGAGCAGTACTTC.

This clone was counted once. This chain joins TRBV11-2 and TRBJ2-1; 9 bases line up with TRBD2. The V and J ends lost 6 bases and 6 bases, in that order; junction bases with no gene match: 12. The CDR3 length is 16 residues. Germline CDR1 and CDR2: SGHAT and FQNNGV. The CDR3 sequence: CASRSRGASGTNEQFF. The DNA for the CDR3 is TGTGCCAGCAGATCCCGCGGGGCTAGCGGGACCAATGAGCAGTTCTTC.

The J gene is TRBJ2-7, the V gene TRBV28, with 10 bases identical to TRBD2. Germline CDR1 and CDR2: MDHEN and SYDVKM. This CDR3 region has 15 residues. Trimming cost V 1 base and J 3 bases; bases outside gene matches: 3. CDR3: CASSLLGTSDYEQYF. The CDR3 coding sequence is TGTGCCAGCAGTTTATTAGGGACTAGCGACTACGAGCAGTACTTC.

This chain joins TRBV28 and TRBJ2-1; 14 bases are shared with TRBD2. This CDR3 has 18 residues. Germline V lookup: CDR1 MDHEN, CDR2 SYDVKM. The junction had 11 bases not matched to a gene; V was cut back by 6 bases and J by 4 bases. Written as DNA, the CDR3 is TGTGCCAGCAGGGGACTAGCGGGAGAGTGGCCCAATTACAATGAGCAGTTCTTC. Translating gives CASRGLAGEWPNYNEQFF.

This chain joins TRBV12-3 or TRBV12-4 and TRBJ2-2; D is undetermined. Trimming took off 8 bases at V and 0 bases at J, with 4 bases between the two ends. The CDR3 consists of 12 residues. The CDR3 DNA is TGTGCCAGCCAAACGAACACCGGGGAGCTGTTTTTT. Translating it yields CASQTNTGELFF.

The CDR3 nucleotides are TGTGCCAGCAGCCTTTCCAGGTTGACCGGGGAGCTGTTTTTT. This sequence encodes CASSLSRLTGELFF. The V call is TRBV6-6, the J call TRBJ2-2; D is ambiguous. Deletions cut 6 bases from V and 5 bases from J, with 13 bases between. The CDR3 loop spans 14 amino acids. Germline V lookup: CDR1 MNHNY, CDR2 SVGAGI (reference sequence).

The rearrangement joins TRBV6-5 to TRBJ2-7, with 10 bases fitting TRBD1. From germline, CDR1 is MNHEY and CDR2 SVGAGI. V shed 6 bases, J shed 4 bases, and the junction held 3 bases outside the gene matches. The CDR3 has 13 amino acids. Here the CDR3 DNA reads TGTGCCAGCAGAAGACAGGGGGCTTACGAGCAGTACTTC. Its protein product is CASRRQGAYEQYF.

V usage is TRBV6-2 or TRBV6-3 and J usage is TRBJ1-1; 7 bases map to TRBD1. Per germline, CDR1 MNHEY and CDR2 SVGEGT. The CDR3 length is 14 residues. Trimming took 6 bases from V and 5 from J; bases not matched to a gene: 9. Written as DNA, the CDR3 is TGTGCCAGCAGCCCCGACAGGGACAATACTGAAGCTTTCTTT. Amino acid sequence: CASSPDRDNTEAFF.

The chain employs TRBV19 and TRBJ2-7, with 8 bases fitting TRBD2. Looked up from germline, CDR1 is LNHDA and CDR2 is SQIVND (reference sequence). Unmatched junction bases numbered 5, after V lost 1 base and J lost 3 bases. The CDR3 loop spans 15 amino acids. The DNA of the CDR3 is TGTGCCAGTAGTATAGGTCGGGAGGGCCTCTACGAGCAGTACTTC. Amino acid sequence: CASSIGREGLYEQYF.

The CDR3, as DNA: TGTGCCAGCAGCTTAGGGGGCAAACGGAGTGACGAGCAGTACTTC. Its protein is CASSLGGKRSDEQYF. This chain uses TRBV11-2 with TRBJ2-7; TRBD1 might be the D (5 bases). The germline CDR1 and CDR2 sequences are SGHAT and FQNNGV. The V and J ends lost 1 base and 5 bases respectively, with 15 bases between them. The CDR3 loop spans 15 amino acids.

The chain is built from TRBV5-1 and TRBJ2-3, with D possibly TRBD1 on 5 matching bases. Germline assignment: CDR1 SGHRS and CDR2 YFSETQ. V gave up 0 bases and J gave up 0 bases, with 8 bases separating them. The CDR3 spans 15 residues. In DNA form, the CDR3 reads TGCGCCAGCAGCTTGGACAGGAGTAGCACAGATACGCAGTATTTT. Its protein is CASSLDRSSTDTQYF.

The chain recombines TRBV5-6 with TRBJ2-1; D not certain. Germline V gene data show CDR1 as SGHDT and CDR2 as YYEEEE. Trimming shortened V by 3 bases and J by 8 bases, and 18 bases separated the two germline ends. This CDR3 comprises 15 residues. CDR3 region: CASSSLGGDDDEQFF. For the CDR3, the DNA is TGTGCCAGCAGCTCCCTAGGCGGAGACGACGATGAGCAGTTCTTC.

The chain has TRBV12-3 or TRBV12-4 and TRBJ2-2; no definite D call. The CDR3 spans 13 residues. The CDR3 DNA reads as TGTGTCTGGAGCGAGACGAACACCGGGGAGCTGTTTTTT. Translation gives CVWSETNTGELFF.

The chain joins TRBV5-1 to TRBJ1-6, with D tentatively TRBD1 (6 bases). The CDR3 runs to 14 residues. The ends were cut back, 4 bases at V and 10 bases at J, with 15 bases in the middle. Germline V gene data show CDR1 as SGHRS and CDR2 as YFSETQ. The CDR3 DNA sequence: TGCGCCAGCAGCCCAGGACAGTCAAGATCACCCCTCCACTTT. Translation: CASSPGQSRSPLHF.

This chain connects TRBV12-3 or TRBV12-4 to TRBJ1-2; D might be TRBD1 (6 bases). This CDR3 has 13 amino acids. V lost 6 bases and J lost 6, with 14 bases in between. The CDR3 here is CASSLQDSDGYTF. CDR3 DNA: TGTGCCAGCAGCTTACAGGACAGCGATGGCTACACCTTC.

V is TRBV5-5 and J is TRBJ2-3, with 9 bases lining up with TRBD2. Trimming at V came to 4 bases and at J to 4 bases, leaving 16 bases not matched to a gene. Germline-derived CDR1 and CDR2 are SGHKS and YYEKEE (reference sequence). The CDR3 loop spans 18 amino acids. The CDR3: CASSDRVGAGGRADTQYF. The DNA for the CDR3 is TGTGCCAGCAGCGACAGGGTAGGAGCGGGAGGTCGGGCAGATACGCAGTATTTT.

In its sample, this clone was seen once. The J gene is TRBJ2-5, the V gene TRBV28; D not certain. The CDR3 has 18 amino acids. V was clipped by 8 bases and J by 0 bases, with 25 bases between them. Germline assignment: CDR1 MDHEN and CDR2 SYDVKM. CDR3: CASEPPLLEQNDQETQYF. DNA of the CDR3: TGTGCCAGCGAACCGCCCCTTTTGGAGCAGAACGACCAAGAGACCCAGTACTTC.

The V and J genes are TRBV5-5 and TRBJ2-7, with 12 bases lining up with TRBD2. Germline V CDR1 and CDR2: SGHKS, YYEKEE (reference sequence). There are 16 residues in the CDR3. V shed 4 bases and J 4 bases; nucleotides not matched to a gene: 9. The CDR3: CASSRELGTSGYEQYF. DNA for the CDR3: TGTGCCAGCAGCCGGGAACTCGGGACTAGCGGGTACGAGCAGTACTTC.

The chain links TRBV7-9 to TRBJ2-3; 13 bases align to TRBD2. The CDR3 runs 17 residues. The V and J ends lost 0 bases and 2 bases, in that order; junction bases with no gene match: 2. CDR1 SEHNR and CDR2 FQNEAQ come from the germline V gene (reference sequence). DNA of the CDR3: TGTGCCAGCAGCTTAGCAGGGACTAGCGGGGACACAGATACGCAGTATTTT. Translation gives CASSLAGTSGDTDTQYF.

This chain uses TRBV5-1 with TRBJ1-4; D is possibly TRBD1 (6 bases). The CDR3 totals 14 residues. The V gene's germline CDR1 is SGHRS and CDR2 YFSETQ. V shed 2 bases and J shed 4 bases, with 9 bases lying between them. The CDR3 bases are TGCGCCAGCAGCTTTGGACAGATTAATGAAAAACTGTTTTTT. Its protein is CASSFGQINEKLFF.